This T cell receptor (beta chain) was found in a study of cytomegalovirus exposure and HLA in healthy donors. The CDR3 has 14 residues. The V end lost 0 bases, the J end lost 1 base, and 7 bases lay between the germline ends. Germline CDR1 is SGHRS and CDR2 is YFSETQ. Some clones are missing from TCRdb's copy, which holds only in-frame ones; the method was immunoSEQ multiplex PCR. The sample yields hundreds of thousands of clones, roughly 85% seen once. J is TRBJ2-5 and V is TRBV5-1, with unresolved D. Material: PBMCs. The clonotype originates from a woman aged 18-35 years in good health and CMV-seronegative. CDR3 nucleotides: TGCGCCAGCAGCTTGGAACGCGGCCAAGAGACCCAGTACTTC. This sequence encodes CASSLERGQETQYF.